One sample yielded the 3 T cell receptor beta chains listed below, sequenced in a study of Graves' ophthalmopathy and Graves' hyperthyroidism (dated by TCRdb to the late 2010s). Sequencing instrument: Illumina HiSeq 2000. For repertoire sequencing, the TCR beta CDR3 regions were amplified from RNA transcripts. HTBI primers and the Qiagen OneStep RT-PCR kit were used in a first-round RT-PCR, which was followed by a second-round multiplex PCR, size selection and purification. In-frame beta chains were kept once TCRdb had trimmed the public reads at Q25 with fastp and called clones with MiXCR. Rows with a matching CDR3 protein are joined into one entry that keeps the most common DNA and genes. This sample comprises 680,000 or so distinct CDR3 sequences, about 24% of them detected only once. Clones ranked in the top ten supply around 6.9% of the sample. Material for sequencing was peripheral blood. The source is a young woman with stable Graves' hyperthyroidism. Some clones in this sample may be carry-over from other donors' samples. Donor details come from another sample of the same person, matched by shared clones.

This clonotype was seen at least ten times. The chain recombines TRBV4-1 with TRBJ1-1; D gene unclear. The CDR3 consists of 15 residues. V dropped 1 base and J dropped 4 bases, with 13 bases sitting between them. Germline V gene sequence: CDR1 MGHRA, CDR2 YSYEKL. CDR3 loop: CASSQGILGSTEAFF. CDR3 bases: TGCGCCAGCAGCCAAGGGATCCTGGGGAGCACTGAAGCTTTCTTT.

The table lists this clonotype with many counts. The chain links TRBV7-9 to TRBJ2-5; TRBD1 matches 9 bases. Germline V gene data show CDR1 as SEHNR and CDR2 as FQNEAQ (reference sequence). J lost 4 bases, V lost 3 bases, and 9 bases had no gene match. The CDR3 length is 16 residues. Here the CDR3 DNA reads TGTGCCAGCAGCTTTCCAGCTGGACAGGGGCGAGAGACCCAGTACTTC. Encoded protein: CASSFPAGQGRETQYF.

The table lists this clonotype with many counts. The J gene is TRBJ1-1, the V gene TRBV5-1, with no clear D. This CDR3 spans 13 amino acids. The V gene lost 4 bases and the J gene lost 3 bases, with 10 bases spanning the gap. The germline CDR1 and CDR2 sequences are SGHRS and YFSETQ. CDR3: CASSQREDTEAFF. DNA for the CDR3: TGCGCCAGCAGCCAGAGGGAGGACACTGAAGCTTTCTTT.